The rows below give T cell receptor beta chains drawn from one sample of a study of blood T cell repertoires in COVID-19. Clones were sequenced by immunoSEQ multiplex PCR, and TCRdb holds only the in-frame ones, with some missing. The table records a few hundred thousand clones, 70% to 90% of them present only once. The material sequenced was PBMCs or T cells enriched from blood (not recorded which). These receptor sequences come from a woman aged 60 to 75 who had recovered from COVID-19. CDR3s include the opening cysteine and the closing phenylalanine or tryptophan. A D gene is named only where the DNA matches it firmly. Expanded clones are given a class, and other clones once, few, many or no size at all.

clone_size: NA
v_call: TRBV7-2
j_call: TRBJ2-4
d_call: TRBD1
cdr3_aa: CASSLWTGLNIQYF
cdr3_nt: TGTGCCAGCAGCTTATGGACAGGTTTAAACATTCAGTACTTC

clone_size: NA
v_call: TRBV11-2
j_call: TRBJ1-1
d_call: TRBD1
cdr3_aa: CASSLASPFRGVNTEAFF
cdr3_nt: TGTGCCAGCAGCTTAGCTTCCCCTTTCAGGGGGGTGAACACTGAAGCTTTCTTT

clone_size: NA
v_call: TRBV5-3
j_call: TRBJ1-6
d_call: NA
cdr3_aa: CARSLECRDLTPLHF
cdr3_nt: TGTGCCAGAAGCTTGGAATGTCGGGACTTGACACCCCTCCACTTT

clone_size: NA
v_call: TRBV27
j_call: TRBJ1-2
d_call: NA
cdr3_aa: CASSFGGEPGGYTF
cdr3_nt: TGTGCCAGCAGTTTTGGAGGGGAGCCTGGTGGCTACACCTTC

clone_size: NA
v_call: TRBV28
j_call: TRBJ2-2
d_call: NA
cdr3_aa: CASSNREGFGLMTGELFF
cdr3_nt: TGTGCCAGCAGTAACAGGGAAGGATTTGGGTTGATGACCGGGGAGCTGTTTTTT

clone_size: few
v_call: TRBV7-2
j_call: TRBJ2-2
d_call: TRBD2
cdr3_aa: CASSPGLARNTGELFF
cdr3_nt: TGTGCCAGCAGCCCTGGACTAGCGCGGAACACCGGGGAGCTGTTTTTT

clone_size: once
v_call: TRBV6-5
j_call: TRBJ2-2
d_call: TRBD1
cdr3_aa: CASSRQGYGELFF
cdr3_nt: TGTGCCAGCAGCAGACAGGGTTACGGGGAGCTGTTTTTT

clone_size: NA
v_call: TRBV28
j_call: TRBJ1-4
d_call: NA
cdr3_aa: CASSFLLGGNEKLFF
cdr3_nt: TGTGCCAGCAGTTTCCTACTCGGGGGGAACGAAAAACTGTTTTTT

clone_size: NA
v_call: TRBV29-1
j_call: TRBJ1-2
d_call: NA
cdr3_aa: CSVDGYGYTF
cdr3_nt: TGCAGCGTTGACGGCTATGGCTACACCTTC

clone_size: NA
v_call: TRBV2
j_call: TRBJ1-2
d_call: TRBD1
cdr3_aa: CASRGQGINYGYTF
cdr3_nt: TGTGCCAGCAGGGGACAGGGGATTAACTATGGCTACACCTTC

clone_size: NA
v_call: TRBV9
j_call: TRBJ2-3
d_call: TRBD2
cdr3_aa: CASSVALLAGVPSTDTQYF
cdr3_nt: TGTGCCAGCAGCGTAGCCCTCCTAGCGGGGGTCCCGAGCACAGATACGCAGTATTTT

clone_size: once
v_call: TRBV9
j_call: TRBJ2-1
d_call: TRBD1
cdr3_aa: CASSVGLRQGAGEQFF
cdr3_nt: TGTGCCAGCAGCGTGGGTCTTAGACAGGGGGCCGGTGAGCAGTTCTTC

clone_size: NA
v_call: TRBV5-1
j_call: TRBJ1-1
d_call: TRBD1
cdr3_aa: CASSLGPETGEATEAFF
cdr3_nt: TGCGCCAGCAGCTTGGGGCCGGAGACAGGGGAAGCGACTGAAGCTTTCTTT